These 19 T cell receptor beta chains share one sample of origin, sequenced in a study of T cell repertoires in cytomegalovirus infection. No cognate antigen is known for these TCRs. TCRdb analysed the reads with MiXCR anew, one entry per CDR3 protein. The table includes around 120,000 distinct CDR3 sequences, around 45% detected once. The sequences come from CD8+ T cells from cultured PBMCs, collected from culture after CMV antigen stimulation. All receptors come from a human donor in good health (CMV status not recorded). Some clones in this sample may be carry-over from other donors' samples.

The chain combines TRBV12-3 or TRBV12-4 with TRBJ2-7, with D possibly called TRBD1 or TRBD2 (6 bases each). With 4 bases removed from V and 5 bases from J, the gap between germline ends came to 9 bases. This CDR3 is 12 amino acids long. The CDR3, as DNA: TGTGCCAGCAGTTGGGGGGCACACGAGCAGTACTTC. The encoded protein is CASSWGAHEQYF.

The J gene is TRBJ2-7, the V gene TRBV20-1, with 10 bases fitting TRBD2. V shed 0 bases, J shed 1 base, and the junction held 6 bases outside the gene matches. The CDR3 runs 16 residues. Germline CDR1 DFQATT, CDR2 SNEGSKA (reference sequence). The CDR3 DNA reads TGCAGTGCTAGAGAGGCTAGCGGGGGCGGGTCCTACGAGCAGTACTTC. Translating gives CSAREASGGGSYEQYF.

This clonotype was detected ten times or more. The rearrangement uses TRBV7-6 and TRBJ1-4, with 9 bases that match TRBD1. The germline gives CDR1 SGHVS, CDR2 FNYEAQ. After removal of 5 bases from V and 5 bases from J, the junction contained 9 bases not matched to a gene. CDR3 length: 16 amino acids. Here the CDR3 reads CASSLGQGGQNEKLFF. The CDR3 DNA reads as TGTGCCAGCAGCCTGGGACAGGGCGGGCAAAATGAAAAACTGTTTTTT.

This clonotype turned up a few times. V and J are TRBV6-5 and TRBJ1-1, with no clear D. Trimming pared 6 bases from V and 4 bases from J, leaving 12 bases between. Germline V gene sequence: CDR1 MNHEY, CDR2 SVGAGI. This CDR3 is built from 13 residues. The CDR3 DNA sequence: TGTGCCAGCAGGATTAGGGAGGGCACTGAAGCTTTCTTT. This translates into CASRIREGTEAFF.

This clonotype has only a few counts. The chain carries TRBV11-1 and TRBJ1-1; no reliable D call. Trimming pared 2 bases from V and 4 bases from J, leaving 11 bases between. This CDR3 has 14 amino acids. Per germline, CDR1 SGHAT and CDR2 FQDESV (reference sequence). Here the CDR3 reads CASSLSIQLTEAFF. CDR3 sequence (DNA): TGTGCCAGCAGCTTAAGTATCCAGCTCACTGAAGCTTTCTTT.

This clonotype was recorded many times. The chain is built from TRBV12-3 or TRBV12-4 and TRBJ1-5; D may be TRBD1 (6 bases). The V gene lost 1 base and the J gene lost 1 base, with 11 bases spanning the gap. CDR3 length equals 16 residues. This CDR3 is CASSLVGGLSNQPQHF. As DNA, the CDR3 is TGTGCCAGCAGTTTAGTAGGGGGGCTGAGCAATCAGCCCCAGCATTTT.

This clonotype turned up a few times. The chain employs TRBV15 and TRBJ1-1, with D tentatively TRBD1 (5 bases). Trimming took 8 bases from V and 7 from J, leaving 17 bases between them. CDR3 size: 13 residues. Per the germline V gene, CDR1 is LNHNV and CDR2 is YYDKDF (reference sequence). CDR3 in amino acids: CATGGQGGSEAFF. CDR3 coding DNA: TGTGCCACCGGAGGGCAGGGAGGAAGTGAAGCTTTCTTT.

This clonotype was recorded only once. This may be a read error: a much more frequent sequence differs by one nucleotide. The V and J genes are TRBV27 and TRBJ2-1; perhaps TRBD2 as D (6 bases). The CDR3 length is 15 residues. The V gene's germline CDR1 is MNHEY and CDR2 SMNVEV (reference sequence). CDR3 coding DNA: TGTGCCAGCAGCACAGACGGGAGCTCCTACAATAAGCAGTTCTTC. Residues: CASSTDGSSYNKQFF.

The V gene is TRBV6-6, the J gene TRBJ2-1; D possibly corresponds to TRBD2 (5 bases). Between the trimmed V and J ends, which lost 6 bases and 3 bases, there was a span of 9 bases. CDR1 is MNHNY, CDR2 SVGAGI, per germline (reference sequence). The CDR3 runs 13 residues. CDR3 in DNA: TGTGCCAGCAGCGGGATTAACTACAATGAGCAGTTCTTC. Protein: CASSGINYNEQFF.

The chain links TRBV12-5 to TRBJ2-1; the D gene is possibly TRBD2 (6 bases). Germline CDR1 reads LGHNT; CDR2 reads FRNRAP. V gave up 7 bases and J gave up 8 bases, with 18 bases separating them. CDR3 length: 14 amino acids. CDR3 sequence (DNA): TGTGCTAGTGTTCCGGGACTCGGAGGACATGAGCAGTTCTTC. Translated, it gives CASVPGLGGHEQFF.

This chain connects TRBV7-2 to TRBJ2-7; 11 bases are a match to TRBD2. Trimming removed 6 bases from V and 4 bases from J; junction bases left unmatched: 5. This CDR3 contains 14 residues. Germline V gene sequence: CDR1 SGHTA, CDR2 FQGNSA. The CDR3 reads CASRPGLAAYEQYF. CDR3 DNA: TGTGCCAGCAGACCGGGACTAGCGGCTTACGAGCAGTACTTC.

This clonotype was seen a few times. A junction end diverges from the germline sequence, so it may reflect a read error. The chain employs TRBV4-1 and TRBJ2-3; TRBD2 matches at 8 bases. Germline CDR1 MGHRA, CDR2 YSYEKL. The CDR3 has 16 residues. CDR3 in DNA: TGTGCCAGCAGCCGCCGTGAGCGGGGGAGCACAGATACGCAGTATTTT. Translating gives CASSRRERGSTDTQYF.

This clonotype has only one observation. The chain is built from TRBV19 and TRBJ2-2; 8 bases fit TRBD1. From germline, CDR1 is LNHDA and CDR2 SQIVND (reference sequence). V lost 3 bases to trimming and J lost 0 bases; unmatched junction nucleotides: 3. This CDR3 is built from 16 residues. CDR3 nucleotide sequence: TGTGCCAGTAGTATGGGGACAGGACCGAACACCGGGGAGCTGTTTTTT. Translating gives CASSMGTGPNTGELFF.

In this sample, this clonotype turned up many times. The chain is built from TRBV7-2 and TRBJ2-1; 8 bases fit TRBD2. Germline V gives CDR1 SGHTA, CDR2 FQGNSA. V lost 2 bases and J lost 9; bases outside the gene matches: 9. The CDR3 loop spans 15 amino acids. The CDR3 sequence is CASSLPGLEAGEQFF. Written as DNA, the CDR3 is TGTGCCAGCAGCTTACCGGGACTAGAGGCCGGTGAGCAGTTCTTC.

The rearrangement joins TRBV2 to TRBJ2-5; D call uncertain. The V end was cut by 6 bases, the J end by 1 base, with 9 bases between. The CDR3 is 13 amino acids. Germline-derived CDR1 and CDR2 are SNHLY and FYNNEI. Written as DNA, the CDR3 is TGTGCCAGCAGGGTCCTAGGCCAAGAGACCCAGTACTTC. Translation: CASRVLGQETQYF.

On this clonotype: A much more abundant neighbour one base away suggests this may be a read error. CDR3 in amino acids: CTSSQEIIAFYEQYF. The CDR3 nucleotides read TGCACCAGCAGCCAAGAGATAATCGCCTTCTACGAGCAGTACTTC. The gene calls are TRBV4-1 and TRBJ2-7; no firm D call. CDR3 length: 15 amino acids. Germline V CDR1 and CDR2: MGHRA, YSYEKL.

In this sample, this clonotype turned up many times. The J gene is TRBJ1-1, the V gene TRBV6-2 or TRBV6-3; D gene ambiguous. CDR1 and CDR2 from the germline V gene are MNHEY and SVGEGT. The CDR3 sequence is 15 residues long. V was clipped by 6 bases and J by 5 bases, with 19 bases between them. The CDR3 DNA reads as TGTGCCAGCAGCCATTCGTGGGCAACCGGGACTGAAGCTTTCTTT. Its protein product is CASSHSWATGTEAFF.

The CDR3 spells CSVRQGSIYEQYF. CDR3 nucleotides: TGCAGCGTAAGACAGGGGAGTATCTACGAGCAGTACTTC. This sequence joins TRBV29-1 and TRBJ2-7; TRBD1 aligns across 8 bases. This CDR3 is 13 amino acids long. CDR1 SQVTM and CDR2 ANQGSEA come from the germline V gene. Trimming took 6 bases from V and 3 from J; bases not matched to a gene: 7.

The chain is built from TRBV12-3 or TRBV12-4 and TRBJ1-3; unclear D gene. The CDR3 is 19 residues long. V lost 5 bases to trimming and J lost 0 bases, with 23 bases between them. The CDR3 sequence: CASSPVGLEFPVSGNTIYF. The CDR3 DNA reads as TGTGCCAGCAGTCCCGTGGGTTTAGAGTTTCCTGTCTCTGGAAACACCATATATTTT.